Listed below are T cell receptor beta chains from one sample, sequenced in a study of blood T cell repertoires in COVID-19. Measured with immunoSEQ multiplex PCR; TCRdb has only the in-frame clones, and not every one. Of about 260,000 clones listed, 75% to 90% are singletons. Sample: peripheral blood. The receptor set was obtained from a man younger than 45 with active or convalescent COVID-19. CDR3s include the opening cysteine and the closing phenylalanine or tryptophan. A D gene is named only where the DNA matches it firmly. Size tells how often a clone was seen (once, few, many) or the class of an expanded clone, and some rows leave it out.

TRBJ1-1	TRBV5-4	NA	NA	CASSFAGSTEAFF	TGTGCCAGCAGCTTTGCAGGGTCCACTGAAGCTTTCTTT
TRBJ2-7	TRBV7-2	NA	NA	CASSLASGNEQYF	TGTGCCAGCAGCTTAGCGTCGGGGAACGAGCAGTACTTC
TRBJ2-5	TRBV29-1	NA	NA	CSVGPGGYQETQYF	TGCAGCGTTGGACCCGGGGGATACCAAGAGACCCAGTACTTC
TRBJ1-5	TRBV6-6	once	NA	CASSPTTESNQPQHF	TGTGCCAGCAGTCCCACGACAGAGAGCAATCAGCCCCAGCATTTT
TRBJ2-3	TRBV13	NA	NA	CASALGGGADTQYF	TGTGCCAGCGCCCTCGGCGGGGGCGCAGATACGCAGTATTTT
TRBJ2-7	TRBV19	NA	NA	CASSHSMSYEQYF	TGTGCCAGTAGCCACAGTATGTCCTACGAGCAGTACTTC
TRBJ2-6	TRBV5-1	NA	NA	CASSYSRAGANVLTF	TGCGCCAGCAGCTACTCGCGAGCTGGGGCCAACGTCCTGACTTTC
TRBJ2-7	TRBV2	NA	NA	CASSDPGALLEQYF	TGTGCCAGCAGTGACCCAGGGGCCCTGCTGGAGCAGTACTTC
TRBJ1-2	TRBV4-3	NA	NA	CASSQGVWTEYGYTF	TGCGCCAGCAGCCAAGGGGTTTGGACAGAGTATGGCTACACCTTC
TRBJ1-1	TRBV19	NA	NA	CASSWERRNTEAFF	TGTGCCAGTAGTTGGGAGAGACGGAACACTGAAGCTTTCTTT
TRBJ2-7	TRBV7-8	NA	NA	CASSQDRLYEQYF	TGTGCCAGCAGCCAAGACAGACTCTACGAGCAGTACTTC
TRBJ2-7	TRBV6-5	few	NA	CASIAQTDSSYEQYF	TGTGCCAGCATTGCACAGACGGATAGCTCCTACGAGCAGTACTTC
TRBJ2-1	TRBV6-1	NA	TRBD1	CASSEYRTGGSYNEQFF	TGTGCCAGCAGTGAATATCGGACAGGGGGCTCCTACAATGAGCAGTTCTTC
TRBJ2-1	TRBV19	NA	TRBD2	CASSQSSGGHNEQFF	TGTGCCAGTAGTCAGTCCAGCGGGGGGCACAATGAGCAGTTCTTC
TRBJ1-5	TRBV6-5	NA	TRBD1	CASSRQGARQPQHF	TGTGCCAGCAGTAGACAGGGGGCGCGTCAGCCCCAGCATTTT
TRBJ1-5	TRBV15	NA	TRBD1	CATSSRNRGANQPQHF	TGTGCCACCAGCAGCCGAAACAGGGGAGCCAATCAGCCCCAGCATTTT
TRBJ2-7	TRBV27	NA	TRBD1	CASSLWGWGTGAGEQYF	TGTGCCAGCAGTTTATGGGGATGGGGGACAGGGGCTGGAGAGCAGTACTTC
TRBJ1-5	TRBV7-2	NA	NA	CASSPGQYSNQPQHF	TGTGCCAGCAGCCCCGGACAATATAGCAATCAGCCCCAGCATTTT
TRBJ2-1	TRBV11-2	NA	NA	CASSASSGAYNEQFF	TGTGCCAGCAGCGCCTCTTCGGGGGCCTACAATGAGCAGTTCTTC
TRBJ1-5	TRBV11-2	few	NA	CASSLDLGGSNQPQHF	TGTGCCAGCAGCTTAGATCTAGGGGGTAGCAATCAGCCCCAGCATTTT
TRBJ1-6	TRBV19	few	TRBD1	CASSMTGVVGGSDNSPLHF	TGTGCCAGTAGCATGACAGGGGTGGTCGGTGGTTCCGATAATTCACCCCTCCACTTT
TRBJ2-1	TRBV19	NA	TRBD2	CASSSQRGGLSEQFF	TGTGCCAGTAGTAGCCAGCGGGGGGGCCTTAGTGAGCAGTTCTTC
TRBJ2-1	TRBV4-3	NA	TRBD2	CASSVSGNSYNEQFF	TGCGCCAGCAGCGTTAGCGGGAACTCCTACAATGAGCAGTTCTTC
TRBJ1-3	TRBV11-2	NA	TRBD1	CASSRTGGRYAGNTIYF	TGTGCCAGCAGCCGTACAGGGGGCCGGTATGCTGGAAACACCATATATTTT